This is a list of T cell receptor beta chains from one sample in a study of cytomegalovirus exposure and HLA in healthy donors. Profiling relied on immunoSEQ multiplex PCR, and the TCRdb table lists in-frame clones only, not all of them. The repertoire holds about 150,000 clones, with around 79% as singletons. Input material: PBMCs. The receptors here all came from a man younger than 30 in good health and CMV-seronegative. CDR3s include the opening cysteine and the closing phenylalanine or tryptophan. A D gene is named only where the DNA matches it firmly. Rows may omit the clone size; those that give it use once, few, many or a size class.

TRBD2	TRBJ2-3	TRBV28	few	TGTGCCAGCAGTTCTTTGGCGGGAGGACTAAATACGCAGTATTTT	CASSSLAGGLNTQYF
.	TRBJ2-5	TRBV30	.	TGTGCCTGGAGTGGGACGACTGACCCAGGGGCCCAGTACTTC	CAWSGTTDPGAQYF
TRBD2	TRBJ2-1	TRBV2	many	TGTGCCAGCAGGGGGGGGAGTAGCGGGAGTCTCGCCTACAATGAGCAGTTCTTC	CASRGGSSGSLAYNEQFF
.	TRBJ2-3	TRBV9	.	TGTGCCAGCAGCGCGACTTTAGCCGATACGCAGTATTTT	CASSATLADTQYF
TRBD1	TRBJ1-3	TRBV28	.	TGTGCCAGCAGTCCTCCAGGGGGCTCAGCGAACACCATATATTTT	CASSPPGGSANTIYF
TRBD1	TRBJ1-5	TRBV4-3	.	TGCGCCAGCAGCCAAGAGGCAGGGGGGCAGCCCCAGCATTTT	CASSQEAGGQPQHF
.	TRBJ2-2	TRBV7-2	.	TGTGCCAGCAGCTTTGCAGGGCCCAACACCGGGGAGCTGTTTTTT	CASSFAGPNTGELFF
.	TRBJ1-4	TRBV5-1	.	TGCGCCAGCAGCCCACGGGGTGAGGTGAATGAAAAACTGTTTTTT	CASSPRGEVNEKLFF
.	TRBJ2-3	TRBV19	few	TGTGCCAGTAGCCCCCGTCTCACAGATACGCAGTATTTT	CASSPRLTDTQYF
.	TRBJ1-3	TRBV5-1	.	TGCGCCAGCAGCTTGAGGGTCCGGACAGCCTCTTCTGGAAACACCATATATTTT	CASSLRVRTASSGNTIYF
.	TRBJ2-7	TRBV10-1	once	TGCGCCAGCAGTGAGGGGATTAGCGGTACTTCCTACGAGCAGTACTTC	CASSEGISGTSYEQYF
.	TRBJ2-7	TRBV5-5	.	TGTGCCAGCAGCTTGGCCCCGGGACTGGGTTTAGGGGAGCAGTACTTC	CASSLAPGLGLGEQYF
.	TRBJ2-3	TRBV28	few	TGTGCCAGCAGCCGTGACGGGGGTACGCAGTATTTT	CASSRDGGTQYF
.	TRBJ1-4	TRBV30	.	TGTGCCTGGAGTGAGGGAGCGGGGAGGAATGAAAAACTGTTTTTT	CAWSEGAGRNEKLFF
.	TRBJ2-5	TRBV6-5	.	TGTGCCAGCAGTTACTCTTCCCGACAGGACCAAGAGACCCAGTACTTC	CASSYSSRQDQETQYF